A single T cell receptor beta chain is shown here with its context. The source of the sample is a study of blood T cells in healthy people across ages. The CDR3 is made up of 15 amino acids. Per germline, CDR1 LGHDT and CDR2 YNNKEL (reference sequence). V was clipped by 2 bases and J by 8 bases; unmatched bases: 7. Using a J-beta primer mix together with a sample-barcoded 5' primer, a second PCR was run for about 7 to 12 cycles. Template switching added a 12-random-nucleotide identifier to every cDNA molecule. TCRdb re-called the 5' RACE reads through MiXCR, storing one row per CDR3 protein. Of approximately 850,000 distinct CDR3 sequences in the sample, 55% to 75% were seen once.

This TCR derives from a man under 40 in good health. The chain has TRBV3-1 and TRBJ2-1; 9 bases agree with TRBD1. Sequencing was done on a sample of blood. This CDR3 is CASSQLRGQGDEQFF. DNA of the CDR3: TGTGCCAGCAGCCAACTTAGGGGACAGGGCGATGAGCAGTTCTTC.